The 20 T cell receptor beta chains below were found in one sample sequenced in a study of blood T cells in healthy people across ages. A J-beta primer mix and a sample-barcoded 5' primer were used in a second PCR of about 7 to 12 cycles. TCRdb recomputed calls from the 5' RACE reads with MiXCR, one row per CDR3 protein. The sample consists of 600,000 to 900,000 distinct CDR3 sequences, 20% to 30% of them appearing once. This sample also appeared in a second study, on T cells of mothers and their children.

Sequenced material: blood. The receptors here all came from a boy between 5 and 17 years old in good health.

This clonotype was observed a few times. The chain links TRBV28 to TRBJ2-5, with D hard to call. The J call may be mistaken, given a closer DNA end match to TRBJ2-7. CDR1 is MDHEN and CDR2 is SYDVKM in the germline V gene. The CDR3 has 12 amino acids. The CDR3 here is CASRMGTYEQYF. Here the CDR3 DNA reads TGTGCCAGCAGAATGGGAACCTACGAGCAGTACTTC.

This clonotype was seen a handful of times. This chain links TRBV25-1 with TRBJ2-5; TRBD1 might be the D (6 bases). V lost 6 bases and J lost 5, with 13 bases in between. Germline-derived CDR1 and CDR2 are MGHDK and SYGVNS. There are 13 residues in the CDR3. The CDR3 DNA sequence: TGTGCCAGCAGGCCTACAGGGCCGGAGACCCAGTACTTC. Translation: CASRPTGPETQYF.

The table lists this clonotype with a few counts. The CDR3 loop is CSASGGGPHEQFF. In nucleotides, the CDR3 is TGCAGTGCTAGTGGGGGAGGGCCCCATGAGCAGTTCTTC. V gene TRBV20-1 combines with J gene TRBJ2-5, with 7 nucleotides matching TRBD2. The J call is doubtful: the DNA matches TRBJ2-1 better. The germline gives CDR1 DFQATT, CDR2 SNEGSKA (reference sequence). The CDR3 is 13 residues long.

This chain joins TRBV25-1 and TRBJ2-3; 9 nucleotides agree with TRBD1. The CDR3 covers 15 residues. Trimming at V came to 3 bases and at J to 3 bases, leaving 4 bases not matched to a gene. Germline-derived CDR1 and CDR2 are MGHDK and SYGVNS. This CDR3 is CASSDYRGRTDTQYF. The CDR3 region has the DNA TGTGCCAGCAGTGACTACAGGGGGCGGACAGATACGCAGTATTTT.

V is TRBV4-1 and J is TRBJ2-4; D remains unclear. Germline V gene data show CDR1 as MGHRA and CDR2 as YSYEKL. Trimming cost V 1 base and J 5 bases, with 9 bases left between them. This CDR3 region has 14 residues. The CDR3 nucleotides are TGCGCCAGCAGCCAAGGTCTGCCTGAAAACATTCAGTACTTC. Its protein is CASSQGLPENIQYF.

This clonotype was seen a few times. The chain employs TRBV5-6 and TRBJ2-7; maybe TRBD2 (5 bases). The CDR3 extends over 15 amino acids. Trimming cost V 4 bases and J 0 bases, with 14 bases left between them. CDR1 is SGHDT and CDR2 is YYEEEE in the germline V gene. The DNA for the CDR3 is TGTGCCAGCAGCAGTGGGCCGGGGAGCTCCTACGAGCAGTACTTC. Translating gives CASSSGPGSSYEQYF.

This clonotype was found a few times. CDR3 nucleotides: TGTGCCAGCAGCTTAGATGGGCAGATAAATGAAAAACTGTTTTTT. Translation: CASSLDGQINEKLFF. This chain connects TRBV7-9 to TRBJ1-4; D is uncertain. The ends were cut back, 1 base at V and 5 bases at J, with 11 bases in the middle. The V gene's germline CDR1 is SEHNR and CDR2 FQNEAQ (reference sequence). The CDR3 length is 15 residues.

The chain has TRBV20-1 and TRBJ2-7, with D perhaps given as TRBD1 or TRBD2 (5 bases each). The CDR3 loop spans 14 amino acids. Germline V gives CDR1 DFQATT, CDR2 SNEGSKA (reference sequence). V lost 3 bases, J lost 6 bases, and 18 bases lay in between. CDR3 region: CSARLGTEPVEQYF. The CDR3 DNA sequence: TGCAGTGCTAGGCTCGGGACCGAACCTGTCGAGCAGTACTTC.

The table lists this clonotype with a few counts. The gene calls are TRBV4-1 and TRBJ2-7; the match to TRBD1 covers 9 bases. The ends lost 2 bases at V and 2 bases at J; junction bases unmatched: 4. There are 15 residues in the CDR3. CDR1 and CDR2 (germline): MGHRA, YSYEKL. CDR3 region: CASSQTGTGTYEQYF. The CDR3 DNA sequence: TGCGCCAGCAGCCAAACCGGGACAGGGACCTACGAGCAGTACTTC.

This clonotype showed up many times. The gene calls are TRBV5-1 and TRBJ2-5, with 9 nucleotides matching TRBD1. The trim removed 3 bases at V and 3 bases at J, leaving 12 bases unmatched. CDR1 and CDR2 (germline): SGHRS, YFSETQ. This CDR3 has 17 residues. As DNA, the CDR3 is TGCGCCAGCAGCTACGGACGCCGGGACAGGGACAAAGAGACCCAGTACTTC. Translated, it gives CASSYGRRDRDKETQYF.

This clonotype was seen more than once but under ten times. The chain is built from TRBV12-3 or TRBV12-4 and TRBJ2-7; D may be TRBD2 (6 bases). The ends were cut back, 6 bases at V and 1 base at J, with 22 bases in the middle. The CDR3 runs 17 residues. CDR3 sequence (DNA): TGTGCCAGCAGGCCAGACGAGATGCTAGCGCCTTCCTACGAGCAGTACTTC. It codes for CASRPDEMLAPSYEQYF.

This clonotype occurred a few times. The chain joins TRBV6-2 or TRBV6-3 to TRBJ1-6, with 7 bases aligning to TRBD1. CDR3 length: 17 amino acids. J gave up 6 bases and V 2 bases, and 10 bases lay outside the gene matches. Germline V gene lookup returns CDR1 MNHEY and CDR2 SVGEGT. The CDR3 DNA is TGTGCCAGCAGTTACGGATCCGGGGGGACAGCTAATTCACCCCTCCACTTT. Encoded protein: CASSYGSGGTANSPLHF.

This rearrangement joins TRBV12-3 or TRBV12-4 to TRBJ2-2; D might be TRBD1 (5 bases). The CDR3 covers 17 residues. V dropped 3 bases and J dropped 2 bases, with 16 bases sitting between them. The CDR3 region has the DNA TGTGCCAGCAGTTTTTCATCAGGGTCTCTAAACACCGGGGAGCTGTTTTTT. This sequence encodes CASSFSSGSLNTGELFF.

The J gene is TRBJ2-1, the V gene TRBV12-3 or TRBV12-4; D perhaps matches TRBD1 (6 bases). This CDR3 has 14 amino acids. The V gene lost 9 bases and the J gene lost 8 bases, with 20 bases spanning the gap. CDR3 loop: CASSDNREVDEQFF. Written as DNA, the CDR3 is TGTGCCAGTAGCGATAACAGGGAAGTCGATGAGCAGTTCTTC.

The rearrangement links TRBV5-1 to TRBJ1-2; D is uncertain. The CDR3 runs 14 residues. With 0 bases removed from V and 4 bases from J, the gap between germline ends came to 10 bases. Germline V gene lookup returns CDR1 SGHRS and CDR2 YFSETQ. In DNA form, the CDR3 reads TGCGCCAGCAGCTTGGGAGACGCGCGCTATGGCTACACCTTC. Protein: CASSLGDARYGYTF.

The chain couples TRBV4-1 to TRBJ2-7; D unresolved. The J call may be wrong; the DNA end is better matched by TRBJ2-1. Germline V gene data show CDR1 as MGHRA and CDR2 as YSYEKL. This CDR3 region has 14 residues. CDR3: CASSQGSGLNEQFF. CDR3 DNA sequence: TGCGCCAGCAGCCAAGGATCTGGGCTCAATGAGCAGTTCTTC.

This clonotype has just a few counts. The genes are TRBV7-2 and TRBJ2-5, with 11 bases matching TRBD2. The ends lost 2 bases at V and 5 bases at J; junction bases unmatched: 4. CDR1 and CDR2 from the germline V gene are SGHTA and FQGNSA. This CDR3 has 15 residues. The CDR3 DNA is TGTGCCAGCAGCTTACTAGCGGGGGGTGGGGAGACCCAGTACTTC. Protein: CASSLLAGGGETQYF. Full variable domain (rest looked up from reference TRBV7-2 and TRBJ2-5): GAGVSQSPSNKVTEKGKDVELRCDPISGHTALYWYRQSLGQGLEFLIYFQGNSAPDKSGLPSDRFSAERTGGSVSTLTIQRTQQEDSAVYLCASSLLAGGGETQYFGPGTRLLVL.

This clonotype showed up just a few times. The chain recombines TRBV6-1 with TRBJ1-5, with 7 positions matching TRBD1. Germline values: CDR1 MNHNS, CDR2 SASEGT. V trimming: 4 bases; J trimming: 5 bases; junction bases outside the gene matches: 11. The CDR3 length is 16 residues. This CDR3 is CASSGPLGGGHQPQHF. The CDR3 nucleotides are TGTGCCAGCAGTGGCCCCCTGGGAGGGGGCCATCAGCCCCAGCATTTT.

In this sample, this clonotype turned up a few times. This CDR3 reads CASSVDLRANTEAFF. The CDR3 nucleotides read TGTGCCAGCAGCGTAGATCTGAGGGCGAACACTGAAGCTTTCTTT. This sequence joins TRBV9 and TRBJ1-1, with unresolved D. The ends were cut back, 0 bases at V and 1 base at J, with 10 bases in the middle. CDR1 and CDR2 from the germline V gene are SGDLS and YYNGEE. The CDR3 is made up of 15 amino acids.

This clonotype was recorded once. J is TRBJ1-4 and V is TRBV5-1; D unclear. Trimming cost V 4 bases and J 5 bases, with 15 bases left between them. The CDR3 has 15 amino acids. Per the germline V gene, CDR1 is SGHRS and CDR2 is YFSETQ. CDR3 residues: CASSAFPERNEKLFF. The CDR3 nucleotides are TGCGCCAGCAGCGCTTTTCCCGAGAGGAATGAAAAACTGTTTTTT.